Listed below are T cell receptor beta chains from one sample, sequenced in a study of blood T cell repertoires in COVID-19. The data were produced by immunoSEQ multiplex PCR, yet TCRdb's version contains in-frame clones alone and is incomplete. The sample includes 150,000 or so clones, 75% to 85% of them seen just once. Sequencing input: peripheral blood. These TCRs come from a man aged 60 to 69 with acute or convalescent COVID-19. Both conserved end residues are part of each CDR3. D genes are given only for firm matches. Clone size is given for some rows only: seen once, a few or many times, or a class if the clone is expanded.

d_call | clone_size | j_call | v_call | cdr3_length | cdr3_nt | cdr3_aa
. | . | TRBJ1-4 | TRBV19 | 13 | TGTGCCAGTAGTCTCCATGGAGACGGAAAACTGTTTTTT | CASSLHGDGKLFF
. | . | TRBJ1-6 | TRBV15 | 15 | TGTGCCACCAGCAGAGAACGGGGAACCAATTCACCCCTCCACTTT | CATSRERGTNSPLHF
. | . | TRBJ2-1 | TRBV11-2 | 14 | TGTGCCAGCAGTCGAAGCCCGGAGTACAATGAGCAGTTCTTC | CASSRSPEYNEQFF
. | . | TRBJ2-2 | TRBV28 | 16 | TGTGCCAGCAGTTTACAGGGACTTTTAGACACCGGGGAGCTGTTTTTT | CASSLQGLLDTGELFF
. | . | TRBJ2-1 | TRBV12-3/TRBV12-4 | 13 | TGTGCCAGCAGTTTTACCCCAATCGGTGAGCAGTTCTTC | CASSFTPIGEQFF
. | once | TRBJ2-7 | TRBV28 | 14 | TGTGCCAGCAGACCCCAGGGCAGTGGGTACGAGCAGTACTTC | CASRPQGSGYEQYF
TRBD2 | . | TRBJ2-7 | TRBV7-2 | 15 | TGTGCCAGCAGCTTCGCCCTAGCGGGGGGCTACGAGCAGTACTTC | CASSFALAGGYEQYF
. | . | TRBJ1-6 | TRBV7-9 | 14 | TGTGCCAGCAGCGGGGACATGGGGAATTCACCCCTCCACTTT | CASSGDMGNSPLHF
. | . | TRBJ2-4 | TRBV5-4 | 15 | TGTGCCAGCAGCCAGGCGGGGGCTGAGGGGAACATTCAGTACTTC | CASSQAGAEGNIQYF
. | . | TRBJ1-2 | TRBV5-5 | 12 | TGTGCCAGCAGCTTGGTAGCAGATGGCTACACCTTC | CASSLVADGYTF
. | few | TRBJ1-2 | TRBV15 | 13 | TGTGCCACCAGCAGCGACAGGAGATATGGCTACACCTTC | CATSSDRRYGYTF